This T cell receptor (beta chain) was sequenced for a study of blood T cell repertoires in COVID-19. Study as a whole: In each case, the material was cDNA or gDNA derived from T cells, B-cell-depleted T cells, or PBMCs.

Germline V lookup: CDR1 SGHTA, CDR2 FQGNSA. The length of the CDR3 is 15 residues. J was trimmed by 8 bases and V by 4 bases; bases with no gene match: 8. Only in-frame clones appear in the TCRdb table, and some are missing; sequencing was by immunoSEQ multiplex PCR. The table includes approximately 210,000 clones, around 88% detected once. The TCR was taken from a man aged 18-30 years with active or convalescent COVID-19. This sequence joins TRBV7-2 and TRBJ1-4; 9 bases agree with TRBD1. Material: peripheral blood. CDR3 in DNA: TGTGCCAGCAGCTCACAACAGGGGGCGGGAGAAAAACTGTTTTTT. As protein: CASSSQQGAGEKLFF. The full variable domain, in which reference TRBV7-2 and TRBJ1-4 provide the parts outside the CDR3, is GAGVSQSPSNKVTEKGKDVELRCDPISGHTALYWYRQSLGQGLEFLIYFQGNSAPDKSGLPSDRFSAERTGGSVSTLTIQRTQQEDSAVYLCASSSQQGAGEKLFFGSGTQLSVL.